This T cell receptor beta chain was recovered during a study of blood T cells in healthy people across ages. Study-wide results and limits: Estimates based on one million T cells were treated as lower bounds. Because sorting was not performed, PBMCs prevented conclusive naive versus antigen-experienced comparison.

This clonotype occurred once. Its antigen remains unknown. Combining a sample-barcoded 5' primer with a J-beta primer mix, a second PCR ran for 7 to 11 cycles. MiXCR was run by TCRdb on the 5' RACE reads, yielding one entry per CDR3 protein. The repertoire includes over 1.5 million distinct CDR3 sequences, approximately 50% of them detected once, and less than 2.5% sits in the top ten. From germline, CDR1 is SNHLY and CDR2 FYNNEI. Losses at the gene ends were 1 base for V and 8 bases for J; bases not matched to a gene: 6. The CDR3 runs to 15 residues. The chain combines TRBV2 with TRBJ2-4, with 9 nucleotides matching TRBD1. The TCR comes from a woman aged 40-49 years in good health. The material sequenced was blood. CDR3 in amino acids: CASSEVRTGVDIQYF. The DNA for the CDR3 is TGTGCCAGCAGTGAAGTTAGGACAGGGGTGGACATTCAGTACTTC.